Presented here are 20 T cell receptor beta chains from one specimen sequenced in a study of Ad26.COV2.S vaccination and SARS-CoV-2 variants. Sample treatment: around 19 received Ad26.COV2.S at low or high dose, single or two shots; 5 received placebo; per-sample allocation not given. Samples were taken on day 63 after the first vaccine or placebo injection. Assay used: immunoSEQ multiplex PCR; TCRdb lists only in-frame clones, some missing. The sample holds fewer than 400,000 clones; 75% to 90% are singletons and the top ten take 1.9%. The source material was peripheral blood, sampled in a trial of Ad26.COV2.S vaccine versus placebo. The receptors were gathered from a person between 18 and 59 years old who received the Ad26.COV2.S COVID-19 vaccine or a placebo.

The table lists this clone with a count of one. This chain links TRBV30 with TRBJ2-2; the D gene is possibly TRBD2 (6 bases). Trimming pared 5 bases from V and 7 bases from J, leaving 17 bases between. The germline V gene has CDR1 GTSNPN and CDR2 SVGIG (reference sequence). The CDR3 is 14 residues long. CDR3 DNA: TGTGCCTGGGGGTACACGGGAGTCGGCGGGGAGCTGTTTTTT. This translates into CAWGYTGVGGELFF.

The rearrangement links TRBV6-4 to TRBJ1-6, with TRBD1 matching 7 bases. Per germline, CDR1 MRHNA and CDR2 SNTAGT. The length of the CDR3 is 15 residues. The ends lost 4 bases at V and 9 bases at J; junction bases unmatched: 9. The CDR3 DNA follows: TGTGCCAGCAGTGCCGAGGGGACAGATGTTTCACCCCTCCACTTT. Protein product: CASSAEGTDVSPLHF.

V is TRBV6-2 or TRBV6-3 and J is TRBJ1-1; a possible D gene is TRBD1 (6 bases). The CDR3 is 16 amino acids. Trimming stripped 0 bases from V and 0 bases from J, with 11 bases between. In germline, CDR1 is MNHEY, CDR2 SVGEGT. This CDR3 is CASSYSGGRVNTEAFF. DNA of the CDR3: TGTGCCAGCAGTTACTCGGGGGGCCGGGTGAACACTGAAGCTTTCTTT.

With respect to this clone: This specimen includes other DNA sequences encoding the same CDR3. This rearrangement joins TRBV27 to TRBJ1-2; 7 bases fit TRBD1. Germline CDR1 and CDR2: MNHEY and SMNVEV (reference sequence). V lost 6 bases, J lost 8 bases, and 9 bases stayed unmatched. The CDR3 contains 13 residues. As DNA, the CDR3 is TGTGCCAGCAGCTCAAGACAGGGCCAAGGCTACACCTTC. Translated, it gives CASSSRQGQGYTF.

This clone occurred a few times. The rearrangement uses TRBV28 and TRBJ2-7; D is unresolved. CDR1 MDHEN and CDR2 SYDVKM come from the germline V gene. This CDR3 contains 14 residues. V gave up 2 bases and J gave up 2 bases, with 10 bases separating them. CDR3 in amino acids: CASSLDGGAYEQYF. The CDR3 nucleotides read TGTGCCAGCAGTTTAGACGGCGGAGCCTACGAGCAGTACTTC.

J is TRBJ2-7 and V is TRBV5-1, with TRBD2 identical over 9 bases. This CDR3 has 14 residues. The germline V gene encodes CDR1 SGHRS and CDR2 YFSETQ. Unmatched junction bases numbered 6, after V lost 5 bases and J lost 3 bases. CDR3 DNA: TGCGCCAGCAGTCCTAGCGGGAATCTCTACGAGCAGTACTTC. Translated, it gives CASSPSGNLYEQYF.

The V and J genes are TRBV21-1 and TRBJ2-3; TRBD2, the table's D call, was not compared with the DNA. TRBV21-1 counts as a pseudogene. This CDR3 is 20 amino acids long. Here the CDR3 DNA reads TGTGCCAGCAGCAAATACGTACTAGCGGTGTATTTTCCTAGCACAGATACGCAGTATTTT. It specifies CASSKYVLAVYFPSTDTQYF.

The CDR3 nucleotides are TGCAGCGTAGCCAGCGGGGACCACAATGAGCAGTTCTTC. Its translation is CSVASGDHNEQFF. The chain joins TRBV29-1 to TRBJ2-1; 7 positions agree with TRBD2. Germline loops: CDR1 SQVTM, CDR2 ANQGSEA. The J segment lost 5 bases and the V segment lost 6 bases, leaving 7 bases of the junction unmatched. The CDR3 spans 13 residues.

CDR3 coding DNA: TGTGCCAGCAGCTTATCAACGTGGACTAGCGGACCCTACGAGCAGTACTTC. Translated: CASSLSTWTSGPYEQYF. The chain couples TRBV7-9 to TRBJ2-7; 10 bases match TRBD2. The trim removed 2 bases at V and 2 bases at J, leaving 9 bases unmatched. This CDR3 is 17 amino acids long. Per germline, CDR1 SEHNR and CDR2 FQNEAQ (reference sequence).

The chain joins TRBV6-5 to TRBJ1-5; possibly TRBD1 for D (5 bases). This CDR3 is 14 amino acids long. V was cut by 7 bases and J by 2 bases, with 12 bases left in between. CDR1 is MNHEY, CDR2 SVGAGI, per germline. The CDR3 DNA is TGTGCCAGCACCAGACAGCTGGGCAATCAGCCCCAGCATTTT. Amino acid sequence: CASTRQLGNQPQHF.

For the CDR3, the DNA is TGTGCCATCGGATCCGGGACTAGCGGGAGCGGGGAGCTGTTTTTT. Protein: CAIGSGTSGSGELFF. The gene calls are TRBV10-3 and TRBJ2-2, with 14 bases fitting TRBD2. The CDR3 consists of 15 residues. V gave up 8 bases and J gave up 7 bases; unmatched junction bases: 6. Germline CDR1 and CDR2: ENHRY and SYGVKD.

The chain joins TRBV11-3 to TRBJ1-2; tentatively, D is TRBD1 (6 bases). Germline V lookup: CDR1 SGHNT, CDR2 YENEEA. Deletions cut 3 bases from V and 3 bases from J, with 11 bases between. The CDR3 extends over 14 amino acids. The CDR3 is CASSLSTGHYGYTF. CDR3 in DNA: TGTGCCAGCAGCTTGAGCACAGGGCACTATGGCTACACCTTC.

This chain joins TRBV7-2 and TRBJ2-7; the D gene is possibly TRBD2 (5 bases). The CDR3 has 16 amino acids. Trimming removed 1 base from V and 0 bases from J, with 13 bases in between. Germline V lookup: CDR1 SGHTA, CDR2 FQGNSA. The CDR3 reads CASSLESRASSYEQYF. The CDR3 coding sequence is TGTGCCAGCAGCTTAGAGTCGCGGGCGAGCTCCTACGAGCAGTACTTC.

V gene TRBV19 combines with J gene TRBJ2-7; 11 bases align to TRBD2. Germline lookup yields CDR1 LNHDA and CDR2 SQIVND (reference sequence). Trimming removed 3 bases from V and 6 bases from J; junction bases left unmatched: 7. The CDR3 totals 15 residues. CDR3 region: CASSIWASGRFEQYF. CDR3 coding DNA: TGTGCCAGTAGTATTTGGGCTAGCGGGAGGTTCGAGCAGTACTTC.

The CDR3 DNA reads TGTGCCACCAGTGACGCCGACAGACTCACAGATACGCAGTATTTT. As protein: CATSDADRLTDTQYF. The chain employs TRBV24-1 and TRBJ2-3; D is possibly TRBD1 (5 bases). The CDR3 totals 15 residues. Trimming shortened V by 4 bases and J by 2 bases, and 12 bases separated the two germline ends. Germline CDR1 is KGHDR and CDR2 is SFDVKD.

By share, this clone ranks as medium-sized (0.01 to 0.1%). V and J are TRBV5-1 and TRBJ1-5; no definite D call. The CDR3 length is 15 residues. Germline V lookup: CDR1 SGHRS, CDR2 YFSETQ. V was trimmed by 9 bases and J by 0 bases, leaving 16 bases between them. In nucleotides, the CDR3 is TGCGCCATTCCGCAAACTGGTCGTAGCAATCAGCCCCAGCATTTT. Protein sequence: CAIPQTGRSNQPQHF. Full variable domain (remainder filled in from reference TRBV5-1 and TRBJ1-5): KAGVTQTPRYLIKTRGQQVTLSCSPISGHRSVSWYQQTPGQGLQFLFEYFSETQRNKGNFPGRFSGRQFSNSRSEMNVSTLELGDSALYLCAIPQTGRSNQPQHFGDGTRLSIL.

This chain uses TRBV11-2 with TRBJ2-7, with D possibly matching TRBD2 (5 bases). Per the germline V gene, CDR1 is SGHAT and CDR2 is FQNNGV. Between the trimmed V and J ends, which lost 0 bases and 10 bases, there was a span of 13 bases. The CDR3 extends over 13 amino acids. CDR3 in amino acids: CASSLDTGILQYF. CDR3 DNA sequence: TGTGCCAGCAGCTTAGATACGGGGATCCTTCAGTACTTC.

The gene calls are TRBV3-1 (or the pseudogene TRBV3-2) and TRBJ2-7; perhaps D is TRBD1 or TRBD2 (7 bases each). With 5 bases removed from V and 4 bases from J, the gap between germline ends came to 21 bases. Looked up from germline, CDR1 is LGHDT and CDR2 is YNNKEL (reference sequence). There are 16 residues in the CDR3. The CDR3 DNA reads as TGTGCCAGCAGCAAGGGAGGGGGCCCCTTCGAATACGAGCAGTACTTC. It specifies CASSKGGGPFEYEQYF.

CDR3 region: CASSEGVGEANEKLFF. CDR3 coding DNA: TGTGCCAGCAGTGAAGGAGTTGGGGAAGCTAATGAAAAACTGTTTTTT. The rearrangement joins TRBV2 to TRBJ1-4; D not resolved. The CDR3 sequence is 16 residues long. V dropped 1 base and J dropped 3 bases, with 12 bases sitting between them. CDR1 SNHLY and CDR2 FYNNEI come from the germline V gene.

V gene TRBV20-1 combines with J gene TRBJ2-3; TRBD2 might be the D (6 bases). CDR1 and CDR2 (germline): DFQATT, SNEGSKA (reference sequence). V was clipped by 3 bases and J by 4 bases, with 11 bases between them. The CDR3 runs 13 residues. The CDR3 coding sequence is TGCAGTGCTAGTATCCAGCGGGCAGATACGCAGTATTTT. Amino acids: CSASIQRADTQYF.